One sample yielded the 17 T cell receptor beta chains listed below, sequenced in a study of T cell clonality in common variable immunodeficiency. Notes on the study in general: Common variable immunodeficiency TCR beta sequences reportedly had fewer deletions and N-nucleotide insertions.

Sequenced by immunoSEQ multiplex PCR; TCRdb stores in-frame clones only, minus some. The sample has some 19,000 clones, none seen only once. No antigens are known for them. The sequencing input was peripheral blood mononuclear cells. The receptors come from a human donor with common variable immunodeficiency.

On this clone itself: With the read ending 3 residues before the CDR3 end, the germline J gene is used to fill in that end. The genes are TRBV7-6 and TRBJ1-5; D remains unclear. The CDR3 runs to 13 residues. Deletions cut 5 bases from V and 5 bases from J, with 10 bases between. Germline V gene sequence: CDR1 SGHVS, CDR2 FNYEAQ. CDR3 sequence reads: CASSLGLYQPQHF. The part of the CDR3 DNA that was read is TGTGCCAGCAGCCTCGGACTTTATCAGCCC.

This clone has at least ten counts. The read comes to an end 3 residues before the CDR3 does, leaving the germline J gene to fill in the end. The chain links TRBV5-1 to TRBJ2-5, with 12 bases fitting TRBD2. Per the germline V gene, CDR1 is SGHRS and CDR2 is YFSETQ. The ends lost 8 bases at V and 5 bases at J; junction bases unmatched: 22. There are 19 residues in the CDR3. CDR3 in amino acids: CARRPGLAGLQEVGETQYF. The part of the CDR3 DNA that was read is TGCGCCAGAAGACCTGGACTAGCGGGGCTCCAGGAGGTTGGTGAGACC.

This clone showed up many times. The read is 3 residues too short to cover the CDR3 end, so that end is filled in from the germline J gene. The V call is TRBV18, the J call TRBJ1-6; TRBD1 aligns across 9 bases. The CDR3 spans 17 residues. Germline V lookup: CDR1 KGHSH, CDR2 LQKENI. With 3 bases clipped from V and 10 bases from J, the junction kept 13 bases outside the gene matches. CDR3 DNA, as far as it was read: TGTGCCAGCTCACCTTTGGGACAGGGCGATGGTATCTCACCC. It codes for CASSPLGQGDGISP. The entire CDR3 reads CASSPLGQGDGISPLHF.

For this clone: The read ends 3 residues shy of where the CDR3 ends; the end is completed using the germline J gene. The chain links TRBV19 to TRBJ2-7; the D is unclear. This CDR3 has 14 amino acids. CDR1 is LNHDA, CDR2 SQIVND, per germline (reference sequence). V dropped 3 bases and J dropped 0 bases, with 9 bases sitting between them. The part of the CDR3 DNA that was read is TGTGCCAGTAGTATCGAGCAACGCTCCTACGAG. Translated, it gives CASSIEQRSYE. The CDR3 as a whole reads CASSIEQRSYEQYF.

This clone was recorded many times. The CDR3 end lies 3 residues beyond the end of the read and is filled in from the germline J gene. The genes are TRBV20-1 and TRBJ2-7, with TRBD2 as a possible D gene (6 bases). This CDR3 region has 10 residues. Germline V gene lookup returns CDR1 DFQATT and CDR2 SNEGSKA (reference sequence). The V end was cut by 7 bases, the J end by 3 bases, with 7 bases between. The DNA read from the CDR3 is TGCAGTGTGCGGGACTACGAG. It encodes CSVRDYE. The full CDR3 protein reads CSVRDYEQYF.

Ten or more counts support this clone. The observed sequence ends 3 residues before the CDR3 terminus, with the missing tail filled in from the germline J gene. The chain combines TRBV20-1 with TRBJ2-2, with TRBD2 matching 7 bases. The germline gives CDR1 DFQATT, CDR2 SNEGSKA (reference sequence). Trimming at V came to 2 bases and at J to 7 bases, leaving 4 bases not matched to a gene. This CDR3 is 13 amino acids long. The DNA read from the CDR3 is TGCAGTGCTAGAAAGCTAGCGGACGGGGAG. Protein product: CSARKLADGE. The entire CDR3 protein is CSARKLADGELFF.

Worth noting for this clone: The read gets to within 3 residues of the CDR3 end, and the germline J gene fills in the rest. The chain combines TRBV6-4 with TRBJ1-6, with D hard to call. This CDR3 is 13 amino acids long. Germline V gene data show CDR1 as MRHNA and CDR2 as SNTAGT. V lost 2 bases to trimming and J lost 9 bases, with 8 bases between them. Incomplete CDR3 DNA: TGTGCCAGCAGTGACGAGGTCCGTTCACCC. Protein: CASSDEVRSP. The whole CDR3 region reads CASSDEVRSPLHF.

Note on this clone: The read halts 3 residues ahead of the CDR3 end, with the missing end drawn from the germline J gene. V is TRBV2 and J is TRBJ1-2; tentatively, D is TRBD1 (6 bases). The CDR3 is 14 amino acids. Germline CDR1 SNHLY, CDR2 FYNNEI. The sequenced part of the CDR3 DNA is TGTGCCAGCAGACAGGACAGAAGCTCTCTAGGC. It yields the protein CASRQDRSSLG. The complete CDR3 protein is CASRQDRSSLGYTF.

At least ten counts were recorded for this clone. The read gets to within 3 residues of the CDR3 end, and the germline J gene fills in the rest. This sequence joins TRBV6-2 or TRBV6-3 and TRBJ2-5; D is unresolved. Germline CDR1 is MNHEY and CDR2 is SVGEGT. The CDR3 consists of 12 residues. CDR3 amino acids: CASTNLATTQYF. CDR3 DNA (partial): TGTGCCAGCACCAACTTAGCCACCACC.

The sequenced CDR3 bases are TGCGCCAGCAGCTTGGGGACTAGCGAGATTTTCGCCCATCTGCGTGAGACC. Encoded protein: CASSLGTSEIFAHLRET. The CDR3, in full, reads CASSLGTSEIFAHLRETQYF. The rearrangement links TRBV5-1 to TRBJ2-5, with 9 bases that match TRBD2. Read coverage stops 3 residues before the CDR3 terminus; the germline J gene supplies the remainder. In germline, CDR1 is SGHRS, CDR2 YFSETQ. With V trimmed by 0 bases and J by 5 bases, 20 bases remained unmatched. This CDR3 has 20 residues.

This clone was seen a few times. The read ends 3 residues shy of where the CDR3 ends; the end is completed using the germline J gene. V is TRBV5-1 and J is TRBJ1-2, with 7 bases that match TRBD1. Germline-derived CDR1 and CDR2 are SGHRS and YFSETQ. The CDR3 has 16 residues. CDR3 DNA, as far as it was read: TGCGCCAGCAGCCCGTTTCGGACAGGAGATGGTGTGGGC. Encoded protein: CASSPFRTGDGVG. In full, the CDR3 reads CASSPFRTGDGVGYTF.

In its sample, this clone was seen many times. The read stops 3 residues short of the end of the CDR3; the missing end is completed from the germline J gene. The V and J genes are TRBV7-2 and TRBJ2-1; 11 nucleotides agree with TRBD2. After removal of 5 bases from V and 9 bases from J, the junction contained 9 bases not matched to a gene. The CDR3 spans 15 residues. Germline V gene sequence: CDR1 SGHTA, CDR2 FQGNSA. The covered CDR3 bases are TGTGCCAGCAGCCCGACTAGCGGGACGCCGTCTGAG. Translating it yields CASSPTSGTPSE. The entire CDR3 reads CASSPTSGTPSEQFF.

Ten or more counts support this clone. The read is 3 residues too short to cover the CDR3 end, so that end is filled in from the germline J gene. V and J are TRBV20-1 and TRBJ2-1; no definite D call. In germline, CDR1 is DFQATT, CDR2 SNEGSKA (reference sequence). Trimming left V 0 bases short and J 9 bases short, with 12 bases between. The CDR3 covers 13 residues. The DNA read from the CDR3 is TGCAGTGCTAGAGATCCCAGGAGCATTGAG. Translated, it gives CSARDPRSIE. The entire CDR3 protein is CSARDPRSIEQFF.

This clone has a count of ten or more. The read ends 3 residues before the CDR3 terminus; that terminus is restored from the germline J gene. The chain uses TRBV6-2 or TRBV6-3 and TRBJ2-1, with TRBD1 identical over 8 bases. Germline assignment: CDR1 MNHEY and CDR2 SVGEGT. J lost 6 bases, V lost 5 bases, and 3 bases had no gene match. The CDR3 loop spans 13 amino acids. Partial CDR3 DNA: TGTGCCAGCAGTAAAACAGGGGGCAATGAG. It is translated as CASSKTGGNE. The entire CDR3 is CASSKTGGNEQFF.

This clone rates as medium-sized. The CDR3 goes on 3 residues after the read ends, and that part is filled in from the germline J gene. The chain links TRBV29-1 to TRBJ2-5, with 9 bases aligning to TRBD2. Germline V gene sequence: CDR1 SQVTM, CDR2 ANQGSEA. The CDR3 is 13 residues long. With V trimmed by 6 bases and J by 5 bases, 7 bases remained unmatched. The CDR3 region is CSVTGTSWETQYF. Incomplete CDR3 DNA: TGCAGCGTAACCGGGACTAGCTGGGAGACC.

This clone appeared a few times. The read terminates 3 residues ahead of where the CDR3 ends, so the germline J gene completes it. The sample has other DNA sequences that encode this CDR3 too. The chain links TRBV20-1 to TRBJ2-5, with D possibly being TRBD2 (6 bases). V gave up 3 bases and J gave up 5 bases, with 13 bases separating them. CDR3 length: 13 residues. The germline gives CDR1 DFQATT, CDR2 SNEGSKA (reference sequence). Partial CDR3 DNA: TGCAGTGCTAGGGCGAGCGGGCGGGAGACC. It codes for CSARASGRET. The CDR3, in full, reads CSARASGRETQYF.

With regard to this clone: The read is 3 residues too short to cover the CDR3 end, so that end is filled in from the germline J gene. The chain is built from TRBV7-9 and TRBJ2-7; 7 bases fit TRBD2. There are 14 residues in the CDR3. Germline lookup yields CDR1 SEHNR and CDR2 FQNEAQ (reference sequence). V gave up 5 bases and J gave up 3 bases; unmatched junction bases: 7. CDR3 bases read: TGTGCCAGCAGCCCCCCGCGGACTAGCTACGAG. It yields the protein CASSPPRTSYE. The CDR3, in full, reads CASSPPRTSYEQYF.